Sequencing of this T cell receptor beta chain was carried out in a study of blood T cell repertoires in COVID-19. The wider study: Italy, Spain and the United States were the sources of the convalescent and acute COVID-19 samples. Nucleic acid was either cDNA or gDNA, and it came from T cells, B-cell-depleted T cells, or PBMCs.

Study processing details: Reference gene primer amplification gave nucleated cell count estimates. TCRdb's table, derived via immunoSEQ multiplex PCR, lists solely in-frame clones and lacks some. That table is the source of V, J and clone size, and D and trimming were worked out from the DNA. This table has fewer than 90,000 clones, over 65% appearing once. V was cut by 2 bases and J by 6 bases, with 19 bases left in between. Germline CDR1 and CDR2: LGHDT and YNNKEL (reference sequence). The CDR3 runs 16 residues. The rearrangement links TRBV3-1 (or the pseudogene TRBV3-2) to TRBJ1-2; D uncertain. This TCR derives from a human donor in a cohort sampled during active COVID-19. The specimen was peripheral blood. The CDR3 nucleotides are TGTGCCAGCAGCCAACTACCGGGATTGGGAATGGATGGCTACACCTTC. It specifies CASSQLPGLGMDGYTF.